This T cell receptor beta chain stems from a study of Tregs in tolerant kidney transplant recipients (dated by TCRdb to 2018 to 2020). About the full investigation: The study used TCRbeta sequencing to identify donor-specific regulatory T cells before combined kidney and bone marrow transplantation, then tracked those cells after transplant. Several methods of expanding Tregs specific for an allogeneic donor were compared by TCRbeta repertoire sequencing in 3 healthy controls.

Including cysteine and phenylalanine, the CDR3 has 16 amino acids. Only the CDR3 DNA stays, 48 bases, in frame from base 1. Ends trimmed: V by 2 bases, J by 6 bases; bases unmatched to a gene: 9. Via the germline V gene, CDR1 is MRHNA and CDR2 SNTAGT. As for this clone: What this receptor recognizes is not known. Base qualities are missing; no much larger clone stands one base away.

The research as a whole found: Biological reproducibility was not directly assessed, although technical replication error appeared to be minimal. Expanding Tregs with activated donor B cells appeared to identify the most biologically relevant and donor-specific TCRbeta repertoire. The study was constrained by small patient numbers, and validation of the findings is required in larger populations and under other immunosuppression protocols.

For TCRbeta CDR3 sequencing, genomic DNA from the sorted cells was extracted using the QIAGEN DNeasy Blood and Tissue Kit. High-throughput TCRbeta CDR3 sequencing, including PCR amplification with bias correction and internal controls, was performed commercially through immunoSEQ. The study's processing was this. Unique productive TCRbeta sequences were defined by CDR3 nucleotide sequence when primers matched and otherwise by CDR3 amino acid sequence together with Vbeta and Jbeta genes. Sorting error was corrected by removing sequences shared between sorted populations at a frequency ratio of 2:1 or less, and the remaining shared sequences were assigned to the higher population. Donor-reactive sequences were defined as at least 5-fold expanded in CFSE-low cells versus unstimulated cells, with frequency of at least 0.01% in CFSE-low cells. Jensen-Shannon divergence, calculated on the top 100 TCRbeta sequences ranked by frequency, was used to quantify repertoire divergence. For any sample with multiple sequencing runs, sorting error was corrected in each run separately before the runs were pooled. Held by TCRdb, this immuneACCESS table contains in-frame sequences only and omits some clones. Under half of the omission traces to an unresolved V gene where checked; the cause of the rest is unknown. V and J calls and clone size are given by that table; D and trimming were obtained from the DNA. Counted in this sample were fewer than 20,000 clones; 75% to 85% of them appeared once. In total, the top ten clones hold more than 2% of the sample.

Unstimulated Tregs (CD4+CD25+CD127-), CD4+ non-Tregs (CD4+CD25-), CD4 and CD8 cells were FACS-sorted from thawed PBMCs. Prior to Treg sorting, thawed PBMCs were rested overnight with 200 to 250 IU/ml IL-2 at 37 degrees C. Healthy control blood came either as purchased buffy coats or from healthy volunteers. Healthy control blood was processed to PBMCs by Ficoll density gradient and cryopreserved, and patient PBMCs were collected before and after transplant. This receptor was taken from a human donor in good health. Sequencing was carried out using Tregs from blood. The V gene is TRBV6-4 and the J gene is TRBJ1-4, and 7 junction bases match TRBD1. The bases are TGTGCCAGCAGTGACCGTCCGACAGGGAGTGATGAAAAACTGTTTTTT. Its product reads: CASSDRPTGSDEKLFF.